This TCR beta chain was observed in a study of blood T cell repertoires in COVID-19. TCRdb's copy holds only in-frame clones and misses some; the assay was immunoSEQ multiplex PCR. In the table there are about 140,000 clones, 65% to 80% of which are singletons. The TCR originated in a man aged 55-75 years with acute or convalescent COVID-19. What was sequenced was peripheral blood.

CDR3 bases: TGTGCCAGCAGCCAGGACGCAGCGGTTCTCAACACCGGGGAGCTGTTTTTT. Translation gives CASSQDAAVLNTGELFF. This chain connects TRBV4-2 to TRBJ2-2; perhaps TRBD2 as D (5 bases). Germline CDR1 and CDR2: LGHNA and YNFKEQ. V lost 3 bases and J 2 bases, leaving 16 bases between the germline ends. The CDR3 length is 17 residues.